The clone carrying this TCR beta chain appeared once. The CDR3 extends over 14 amino acids. CDR1 and CDR2 (germline): SNHLY, FYNNEI. V was trimmed by 7 bases and J by 3 bases, leaving 14 bases between them. In the authors' workflow: Using reference gene primer amplification, nucleated cell counts were estimated. The method was immunoSEQ multiplex PCR; TCRdb's version includes in-frame clones alone and lacks a portion of them. The V and J calls and clone size come from that table; D and trimming were worked out from the DNA. This table has just over 250,000 clones, more than 70% appearing once. The record originates from a study of blood T cell repertoires in COVID-19. The wider study: The United States, Italy and Spain provided the acute and convalescent COVID-19 samples. Sources were T cells, B-cell-depleted T cells, or PBMCs; the material itself was cDNA or gDNA.

V usage is TRBV2 and J usage is TRBJ2-3; D is unresolved. The clonotype comes from a woman between 45 and 60 years old with acute or convalescent COVID-19. The specimen was peripheral blood. This CDR3 is CASTILVSTDTQYF. As DNA, the CDR3 is TGTGCCAGCACGATCCTAGTTAGTACAGATACGCAGTATTTT.